This T cell receptor (beta chain) was captured in a study of T cell responses to AZD1222 COVID-19 vaccine (dated by TCRdb to the early 2020s). Regarding the complete study: TCR sequencing covered some 240 trial participants: 207 given two doses of AZD1222 and some 25 given two doses of MenACWY control vaccine. Enrollment into the trials was organized by age into subgroups of 18-55, 56-69 and 70-plus years, and those subgroups contained roughly 150, 30 and 60 TCR-sequenced participants, respectively. The research as a whole found: Conclusions about previously exposed vaccinees were limited because only a handful of AZD1222 recipients were SARS-CoV-2 seropositive at baseline. Vaccine-associated CD4 TCRs spanned the whole spike protein, with dominant responses in regions 160-218 and 743-854. Because no day 14 peak-response samples were available, the repertoires could be characterized only after the peak T cell response. Reportedly, almost half of the unique spike-specific TCRs recognized epitopes lying outside the regions that are mutated in the B.1.351 and B.1.1.7 variants. The 56-69-year group was small, and its depth increase did not reach significance, likely because of low power. Spike-specific TCR breadth and depth rose significantly after two AZD1222 doses compared with day 0 and with MenACWY recipients. Most participants were white British and females outnumbered males, and the authors suggested that clonal diversity may have been underestimated.

From the germline V gene, CDR1 is SGHVS and CDR2 is FQNEAQ. The junction shows trimming of 1 base on V and 1 base on J, and the gene matches do not reach 3 bases of it. From cysteine to phenylalanine, the CDR3 is 16 amino acids long. Only the CDR3 portion is preserved as DNA: 48 bases, with reading frame beginning at the first base. This specimen's time point label, interpreted: sample from adult after SARS-CoV-2 infection, after symptom onset. Two convalescent COVID-19 patients, sampled after symptom onset from adults with prior SARS-CoV-2 infection, were also TCR-sequenced for comparison. The CDR3 regions of human TCRbeta chains were analyzed by immunosequencing. The published analysis was carried out like this. Repertoire TCRs were matched against a reference library of SARS-CoV-2-specific TCRs generated with the MIRA antigen-specificity platform. Breadth was defined as the fraction of unique TCRs that were SARS-CoV-2-associated, and depth was defined as the fraction of total T cells that were SARS-CoV-2-associated. Using the MIRA data, each spike-specific TCR was assigned both to the spike region to which the TCR was reactive and to a CD4 or CD8 class. Log10-transformed breadth and depth values were compared by one-way ANOVA with Sidak's multiple comparisons tests. TCRdb holds this immuneACCESS table with in-frame rearrangements only. Some clones are missing; in checked studies, unresolved V genes explain under half, and the rest has no known cause. V, J and clone size were drawn from that table, and D and trimming were deduced from the DNA. This sample gives 150,000 to 180,000 clones in total; less than 90% of them show up just once. The top ten clonotypes cover approximately 7.2% of the sample.

As for this clone: What antigen it recognizes has not been identified. No qualities accompany the bases; no much larger clone lies one base away.

In this chain, TRBV7-8 is recombined with TRBJ2-2; TRBD1 lines up with 7 middle nucleotides. The sequence was obtained from an adult who had recovered from COVID-19. The sample in question was peripheral blood, obtained after recovery from COVID-19. The CDR3: CASSLVGTENTGELFF. In nucleotides, the sequence is TGTGCCAGCAGCTTAGTGGGGACAGAGAACACCGGGGAGCTGTTTTTT.